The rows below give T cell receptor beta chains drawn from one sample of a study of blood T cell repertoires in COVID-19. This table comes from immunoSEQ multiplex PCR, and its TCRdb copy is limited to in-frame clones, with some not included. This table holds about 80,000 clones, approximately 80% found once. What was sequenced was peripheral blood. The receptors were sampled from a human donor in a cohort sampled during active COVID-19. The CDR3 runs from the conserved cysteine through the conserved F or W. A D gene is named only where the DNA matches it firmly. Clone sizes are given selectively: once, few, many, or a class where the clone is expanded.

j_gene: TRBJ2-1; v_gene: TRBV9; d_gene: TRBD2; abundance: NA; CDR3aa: CASSPRGSSYNEQFF; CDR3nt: TGTGCCAGCAGCCCGCGGGGGAGCTCCTACAATGAGCAGTTCTTC
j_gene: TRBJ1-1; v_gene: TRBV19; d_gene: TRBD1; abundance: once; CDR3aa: CASTPDRGPVNTEAFF; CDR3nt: TGTGCCAGTACCCCGGACAGGGGGCCCGTGAACACTGAAGCTTTCTTT
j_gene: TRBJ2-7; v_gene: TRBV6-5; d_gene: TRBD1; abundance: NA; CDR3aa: CASTTGGYEQYF; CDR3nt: TGTGCCAGCACGACAGGGGGCTACGAGCAGTACTTC
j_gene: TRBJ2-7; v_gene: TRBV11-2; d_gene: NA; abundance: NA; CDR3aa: CASSLGVREQYF; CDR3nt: TGTGCCAGCAGCTTAGGAGTTCGGGAGCAGTACTTC
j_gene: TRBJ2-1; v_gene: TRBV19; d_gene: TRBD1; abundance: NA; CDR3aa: CASSTGLGYNEQFF; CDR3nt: TGTGCCAGTTCGACAGGGCTGGGCTACAATGAGCAGTTCTTC
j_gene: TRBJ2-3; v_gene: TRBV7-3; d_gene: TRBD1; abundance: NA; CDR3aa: CASSLLGDSSTDTQYF; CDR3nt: TGTGCCAGCAGCTTACTAGGGGACAGCAGCACAGATACGCAGTATTTT
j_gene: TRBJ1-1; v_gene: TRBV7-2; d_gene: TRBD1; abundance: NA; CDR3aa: CASSLALRQGFFF; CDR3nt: TGTGCCAGCAGCTTAGCGCTCCGACAGGGGTTTTTCTTT
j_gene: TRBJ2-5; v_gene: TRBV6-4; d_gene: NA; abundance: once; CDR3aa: CASSETFQETQYF; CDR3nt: TGTGCCAGCAGTGAGACTTTTCAAGAGACCCAGTACTTC
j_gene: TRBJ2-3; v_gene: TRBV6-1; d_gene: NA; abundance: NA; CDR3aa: CASSEGASTDTQYF; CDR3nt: TGTGCCAGCAGTGAAGGGGCTAGCACAGATACGCAGTATTTT
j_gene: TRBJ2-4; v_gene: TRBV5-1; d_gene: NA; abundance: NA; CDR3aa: CASSLSLSENIQYF; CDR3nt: TGCGCCAGCAGCTTGAGCCTTTCCGAAAACATTCAGTACTTC
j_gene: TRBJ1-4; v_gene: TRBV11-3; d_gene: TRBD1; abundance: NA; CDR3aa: CASSSRAPGQATNEKLFF; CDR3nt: TGTGCCAGCAGCTCCAGAGCTCCGGGACAGGCAACTAATGAAAAACTGTTTTTT
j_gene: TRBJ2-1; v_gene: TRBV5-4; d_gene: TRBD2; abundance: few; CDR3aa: CASSSTSGDAYNEQFF; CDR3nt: TGTGCCAGCAGCTCGACTAGCGGGGACGCCTACAATGAGCAGTTCTTC
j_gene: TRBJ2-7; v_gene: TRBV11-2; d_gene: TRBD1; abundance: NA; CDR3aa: CASSSWTGWNYEQYF; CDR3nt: TGTGCCAGCAGCTCATGGACAGGGTGGAACTACGAGCAGTACTTC
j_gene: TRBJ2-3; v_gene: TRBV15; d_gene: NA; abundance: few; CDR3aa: CATSGRDFTDTQYF; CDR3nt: TGTGCCACCAGCGGAAGGGACTTCACAGATACGCAGTATTTT
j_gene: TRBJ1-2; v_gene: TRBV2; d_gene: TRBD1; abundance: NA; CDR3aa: CASSDRGRYGYTF; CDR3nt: TGTGCCAGCAGTGACAGGGGGCGCTATGGCTACACCTTC
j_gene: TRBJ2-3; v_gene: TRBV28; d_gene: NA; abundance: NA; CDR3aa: CASSPRQLTQYF; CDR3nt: TGTGCCAGCAGTCCCCGACAGCTTACGCAGTATTTT
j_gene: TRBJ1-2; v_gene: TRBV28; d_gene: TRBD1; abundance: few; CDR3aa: CASSGRTGITGYTF; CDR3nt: TGTGCCAGCAGTGGTAGGACAGGGATTACTGGCTACACCTTC
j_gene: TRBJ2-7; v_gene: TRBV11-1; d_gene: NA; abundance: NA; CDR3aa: CASSPFSYEQYF; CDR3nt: TGTGCCAGCAGCCCCTTCTCCTACGAGCAGTACTTC
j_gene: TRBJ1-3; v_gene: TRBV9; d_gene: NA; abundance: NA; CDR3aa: CASSQEGLLGNTIYF; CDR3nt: TGTGCCAGCAGCCAAGAGGGTCTCTTAGGAAACACCATATATTTT
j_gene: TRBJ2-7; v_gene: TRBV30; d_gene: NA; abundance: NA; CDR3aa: CAWSRGGGGGYEQYF; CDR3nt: TGTGCCTGGAGCCGAGGCGGGGGCGGGGGCTACGAGCAGTACTTC
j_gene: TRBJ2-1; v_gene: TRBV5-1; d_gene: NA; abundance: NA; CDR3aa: CASSLEGIIRNEQFF; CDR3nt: TGCGCCAGCAGCTTGGAGGGGATAATACGGAATGAGCAGTTCTTC
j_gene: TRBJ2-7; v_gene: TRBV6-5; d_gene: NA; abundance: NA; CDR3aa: CASSSGTLAGQYF; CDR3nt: TGTGCCAGCAGTTCCGGGACATTAGCAGGGCAGTACTTC
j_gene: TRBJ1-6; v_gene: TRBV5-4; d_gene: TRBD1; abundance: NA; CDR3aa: CASSSQTGSNSPLHF; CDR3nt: TGTGCCAGCAGCAGCCAGACAGGGAGCAATTCACCCCTCCACTTT
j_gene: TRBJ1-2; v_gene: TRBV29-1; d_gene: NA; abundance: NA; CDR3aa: CSVEADGRRDYGYTF; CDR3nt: TGCAGCGTTGAAGCTGATGGGAGGAGGGACTATGGCTACACCTTC
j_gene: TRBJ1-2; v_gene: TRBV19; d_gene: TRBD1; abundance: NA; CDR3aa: CASRAQGAHHGYTF; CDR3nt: TGTGCCAGTAGGGCACAGGGGGCGCATCATGGCTACACCTTC
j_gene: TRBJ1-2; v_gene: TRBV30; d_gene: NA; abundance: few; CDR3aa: CAWSRRGGSGYGYTF; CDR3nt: TGTGCCTGGAGTCGACGAGGGGGATCGGGCTATGGCTACACCTTC
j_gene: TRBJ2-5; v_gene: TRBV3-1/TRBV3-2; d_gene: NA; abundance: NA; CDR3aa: CASSHRGQETQYF; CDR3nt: TGTGCCAGCAGCCATAGGGGCCAAGAGACCCAGTACTTC
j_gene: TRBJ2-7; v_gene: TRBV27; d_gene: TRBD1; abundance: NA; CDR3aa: CASSLIGGAFDYEQYF; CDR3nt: TGTGCCAGCAGTCTAATAGGGGGCGCCTTTGACTACGAGCAGTACTTC
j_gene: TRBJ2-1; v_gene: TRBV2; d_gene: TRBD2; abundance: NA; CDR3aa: CASRISGINEQFF; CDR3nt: TGTGCCAGCAGAATTAGCGGGATCAATGAGCAGTTCTTC
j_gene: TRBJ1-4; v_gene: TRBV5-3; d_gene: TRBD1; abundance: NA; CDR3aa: CARSPGTGPAKGFF; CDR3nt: TGTGCCAGAAGCCCCGGGACAGGGCCAGCCAAGGGGTTTTTT
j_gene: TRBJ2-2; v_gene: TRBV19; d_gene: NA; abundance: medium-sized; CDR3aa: CASSLLGASYTGELFF; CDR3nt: TGTGCCAGTAGCCTTCTGGGAGCGAGTTACACCGGGGAGCTGTTTTTT
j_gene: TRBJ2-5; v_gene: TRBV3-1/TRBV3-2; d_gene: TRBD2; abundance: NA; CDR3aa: CASSQGLAGAGRSETQYF; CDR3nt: TGTGCCAGCAGCCAAGGACTAGCGGGGGCCGGGCGGTCGGAGACCCAGTACTTC
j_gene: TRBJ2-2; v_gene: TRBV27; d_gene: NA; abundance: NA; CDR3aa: CASSRREGAGELFF; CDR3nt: TGTGCCAGCAGCCGGAGGGAAGGGGCCGGGGAGCTGTTTTTT
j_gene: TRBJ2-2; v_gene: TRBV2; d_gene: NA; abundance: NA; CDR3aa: CATQSENTGELFF; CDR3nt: TGTGCCACCCAGAGCGAGAACACCGGGGAGCTGTTTTTT
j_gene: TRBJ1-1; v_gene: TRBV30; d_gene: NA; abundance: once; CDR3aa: CAWSSSRRATEAFF; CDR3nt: TGTGCCTGGAGTTCGTCTCGGAGGGCCACTGAAGCTTTCTTT
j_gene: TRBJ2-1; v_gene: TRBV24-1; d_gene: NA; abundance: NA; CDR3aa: CATSDPRDEQFF; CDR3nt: TGTGCCACCAGTGATCCGAGGGATGAGCAGTTCTTC
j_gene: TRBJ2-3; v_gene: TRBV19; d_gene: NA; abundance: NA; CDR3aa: CASSIGGGTDTQYF; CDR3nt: TGTGCCAGTAGTATAGGGGGCGGTACAGATACGCAGTATTTT
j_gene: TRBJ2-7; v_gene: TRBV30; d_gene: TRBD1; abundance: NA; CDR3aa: CAWSSYDRVGF; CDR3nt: TGTGCCTGGAGTAGTTACGACAGGGTAGGCTTC
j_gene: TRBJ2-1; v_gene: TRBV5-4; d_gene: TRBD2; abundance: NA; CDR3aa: CASNQRRLAGDNEQFF; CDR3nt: TGTGCCAGCAACCAGAGACGGCTAGCGGGAGACAATGAGCAGTTCTTC
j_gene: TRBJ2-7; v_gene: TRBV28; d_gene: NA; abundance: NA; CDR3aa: CASVSGTLTYEQYF; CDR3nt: TGTGCCAGCGTCTCCGGGACATTAACCTACGAGCAGTACTTC
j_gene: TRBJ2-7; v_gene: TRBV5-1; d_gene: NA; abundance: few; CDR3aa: CASSLGGNYEQYF; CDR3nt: TGCGCCAGCAGCCTAGGGGGAAACTACGAGCAGTACTTC
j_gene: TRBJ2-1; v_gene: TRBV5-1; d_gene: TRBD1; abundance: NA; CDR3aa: CASSSNRGNEQFF; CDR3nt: TGCGCCAGCAGCTCCAACAGGGGAAATGAGCAGTTCTTC
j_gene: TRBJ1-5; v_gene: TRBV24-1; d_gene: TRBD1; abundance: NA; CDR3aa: CATALTGGRNQPQHF; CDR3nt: TGTGCCACCGCCTTGACAGGGGGCCGCAATCAGCCCCAGCATTTT
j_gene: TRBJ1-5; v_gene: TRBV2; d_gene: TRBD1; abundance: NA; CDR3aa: CASKGAVPYSNQPQHF; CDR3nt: TGTGCCAGCAAGGGGGCAGTCCCTTATAGCAATCAGCCCCAGCATTTT
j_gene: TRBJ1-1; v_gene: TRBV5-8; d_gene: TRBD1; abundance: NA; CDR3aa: CASSFWEGQGKTEAFF; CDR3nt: TGTGCCAGCAGCTTTTGGGAGGGACAGGGAAAGACTGAAGCTTTCTTT
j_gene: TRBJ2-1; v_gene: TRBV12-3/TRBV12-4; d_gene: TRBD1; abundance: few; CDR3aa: CASGRGNEQFF; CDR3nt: TGTGCCAGCGGCAGGGGGAATGAGCAGTTCTTC
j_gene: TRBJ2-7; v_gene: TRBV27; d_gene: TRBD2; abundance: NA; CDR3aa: CASSLAGSYEQYF; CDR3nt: TGTGCCAGCTCTTTAGCGGGGTCCTACGAGCAGTACTTC
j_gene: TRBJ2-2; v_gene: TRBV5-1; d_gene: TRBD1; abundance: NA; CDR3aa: CASSLGGTENTGELFF; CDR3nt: TGCGCCAGCAGCTTGGGGGGGACAGAGAACACCGGGGAGCTGTTTTTT
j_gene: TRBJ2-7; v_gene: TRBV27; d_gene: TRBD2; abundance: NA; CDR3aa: CASSLSTSGTYEQYF; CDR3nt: TGTGCCAGCAGTTTATCGACTAGCGGGACCTACGAGCAGTACTTC
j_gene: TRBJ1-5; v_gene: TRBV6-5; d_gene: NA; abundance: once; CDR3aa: CASIQRGNQPQHF; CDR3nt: TGTGCCAGCATCCAGAGGGGGAATCAGCCCCAGCATTTT
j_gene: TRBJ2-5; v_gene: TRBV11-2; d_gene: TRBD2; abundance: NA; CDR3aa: CASSLDHSSGRKTQYF; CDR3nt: TGTGCCAGCAGCTTAGATCACTCTAGCGGGAGAAAGACCCAGTACTTC
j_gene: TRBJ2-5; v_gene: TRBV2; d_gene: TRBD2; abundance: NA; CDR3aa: CASSATSGRETQYF; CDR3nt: TGTGCCAGCAGTGCCACTAGCGGGAGAGAGACCCAGTACTTC